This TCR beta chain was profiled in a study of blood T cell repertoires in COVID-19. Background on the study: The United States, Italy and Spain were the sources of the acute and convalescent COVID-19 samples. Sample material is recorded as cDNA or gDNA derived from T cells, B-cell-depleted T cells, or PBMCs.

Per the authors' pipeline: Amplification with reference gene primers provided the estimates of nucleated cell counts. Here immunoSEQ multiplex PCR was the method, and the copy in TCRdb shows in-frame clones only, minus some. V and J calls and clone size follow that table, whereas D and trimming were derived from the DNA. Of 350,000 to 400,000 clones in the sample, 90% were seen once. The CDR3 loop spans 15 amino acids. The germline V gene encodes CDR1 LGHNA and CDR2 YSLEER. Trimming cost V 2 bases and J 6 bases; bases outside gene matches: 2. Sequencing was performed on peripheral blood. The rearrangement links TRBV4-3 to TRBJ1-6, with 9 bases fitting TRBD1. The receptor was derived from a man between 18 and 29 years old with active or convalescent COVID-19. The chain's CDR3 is CASSQSTGGNSPLHF. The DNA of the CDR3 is TGCGCCAGCAGCCAATCGACAGGGGGTAATTCACCCCTCCACTTT.